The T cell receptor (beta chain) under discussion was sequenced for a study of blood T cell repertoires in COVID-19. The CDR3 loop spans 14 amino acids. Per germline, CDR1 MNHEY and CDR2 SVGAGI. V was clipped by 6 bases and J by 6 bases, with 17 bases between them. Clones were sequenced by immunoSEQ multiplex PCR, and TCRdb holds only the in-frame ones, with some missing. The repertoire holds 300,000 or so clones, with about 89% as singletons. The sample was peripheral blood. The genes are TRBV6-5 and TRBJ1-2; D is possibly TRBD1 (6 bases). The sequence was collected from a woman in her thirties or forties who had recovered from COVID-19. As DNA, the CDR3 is TGTGCCAGCAGCAACCGCAGGGGAAGGAATGGCTACACCTTC. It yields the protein CASSNRRGRNGYTF.